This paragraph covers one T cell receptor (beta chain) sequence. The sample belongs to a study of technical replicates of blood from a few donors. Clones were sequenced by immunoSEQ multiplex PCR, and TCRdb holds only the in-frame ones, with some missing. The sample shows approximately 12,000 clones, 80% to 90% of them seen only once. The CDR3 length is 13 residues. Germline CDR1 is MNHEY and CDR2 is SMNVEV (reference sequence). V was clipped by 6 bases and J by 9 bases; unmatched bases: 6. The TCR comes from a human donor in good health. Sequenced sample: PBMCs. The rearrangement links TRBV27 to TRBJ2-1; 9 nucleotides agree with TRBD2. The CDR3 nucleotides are TGTGCCAGCAGCCGCGGGACTAGCAGTGAGCAGTTCTTC. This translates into CASSRGTSSEQFF.